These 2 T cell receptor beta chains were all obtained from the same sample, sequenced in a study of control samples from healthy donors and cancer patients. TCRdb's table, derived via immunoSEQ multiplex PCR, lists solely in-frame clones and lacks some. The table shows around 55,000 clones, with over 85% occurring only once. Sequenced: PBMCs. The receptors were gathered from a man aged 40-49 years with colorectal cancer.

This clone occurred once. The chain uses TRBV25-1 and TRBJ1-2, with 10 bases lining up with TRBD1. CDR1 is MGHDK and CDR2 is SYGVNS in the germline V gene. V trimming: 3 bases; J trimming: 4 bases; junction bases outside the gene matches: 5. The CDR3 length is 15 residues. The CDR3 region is CASSDRQGAVYGYTF. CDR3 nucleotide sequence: TGTGCCAGCAGTGACCGACAGGGGGCCGTCTATGGCTACACCTTC.

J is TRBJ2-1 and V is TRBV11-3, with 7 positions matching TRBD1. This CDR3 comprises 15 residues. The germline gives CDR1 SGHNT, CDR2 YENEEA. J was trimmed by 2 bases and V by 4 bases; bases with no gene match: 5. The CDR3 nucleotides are TGTGCCAGCAGCTCCTCCGGGACAGCCTACAATGAGCAGTTCTTC. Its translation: CASSSSGTAYNEQFF.